Following are 25 T cell receptor beta chains from one sample sequenced in a study of blood T cell repertoires in COVID-19. The protocol was immunoSEQ multiplex PCR, while the TCRdb copy is restricted to in-frame clones and leaves out a portion. In the table there are around 180,000 clones, roughly 84% of which are singletons. Sequencing was carried out using peripheral blood. These receptors came from a woman older than 75 with acute or convalescent COVID-19.

This chain joins TRBV6-5 and TRBJ1-2; 7 bases are shared with TRBD1. Looked up from germline, CDR1 is MNHEY and CDR2 is SVGAGI. After removal of 2 bases from V and 3 bases from J, the junction contained 6 bases not matched to a gene. CDR3 size: 15 residues. CDR3 sequence (DNA): TGTGCCAGCAGTTACCGCCGGACAGGTGACTATGGCTACACCTTC. Its translation: CASSYRRTGDYGYTF.

V is TRBV29-1 and J is TRBJ2-3; TRBD1 might be the D (6 bases). The length of the CDR3 is 14 residues. The germline V gene encodes CDR1 SQVTM and CDR2 ANQGSEA. Trimming stripped 6 bases from V and 1 base from J, with 14 bases between. CDR3 nucleotide sequence: TGCAGCGTGGAACAGGGTGGCGGCACAGATACGCAGTATTTT. Its protein is CSVEQGGGTDTQYF.

V and J are TRBV19 and TRBJ2-6; D not resolved. Germline CDR1 LNHDA, CDR2 SQIVND (reference sequence). CDR3 length: 18 residues. V lost 3 bases to trimming and J lost 0 bases, with 15 bases between them. In DNA, the CDR3 is TGTGCCAGTAGTATCCCCTTCGCGGTAGGCTCTGGGGCCAACGTCCTGACTTTC. Protein sequence: CASSIPFAVGSGANVLTF.

The CDR3 nucleotides are TGCGCCAGCACCCCAAGCTTCGGGGTGTCCTACGAGCAGTACTTC. Translating it yields CASTPSFGVSYEQYF. The rearrangement links TRBV23-1 to TRBJ2-7, with D perhaps TRBD2 (5 bases). TRBV23-1 has ORF status, its function being uncertain. There are 15 residues in the CDR3. The germline V and J ends were trimmed by 7 bases and 1 base, with 17 bases remaining between them.

This chain uses TRBV19 with TRBJ1-2; 9 nucleotides align to TRBD1. Germline V gives CDR1 LNHDA, CDR2 SQIVND (reference sequence). The CDR3 spans 12 residues. Germline trimming cut 7 bases from V and 8 bases from J; bases unmatched to any gene: 5. The CDR3 protein is CASKGDRVGYTF. For the CDR3, the DNA is TGTGCCAGTAAGGGGGACAGGGTGGGCTACACCTTC.

V usage is TRBV7-8 and J usage is TRBJ1-1; possible D gene TRBD1, 5 bases. Germline loops: CDR1 SGHVS, CDR2 FQNEAQ. The CDR3 is 15 amino acids. V dropped 5 bases and J dropped 1 base, with 14 bases sitting between them. CDR3 DNA: TGTGCCAGCAGCCCGACGTGGCAGGGGAACACTGAAGCTTTCTTT. Translation gives CASSPTWQGNTEAFF.

The chain uses TRBV9 and TRBJ1-2, with 8 bases identical to TRBD1. The germline V gene has CDR1 SGDLS and CDR2 YYNGEE. V dropped 4 bases and J dropped 2; count of bases not matched to a gene: 10. The CDR3 is made up of 16 amino acids. The CDR3 region is CASSLLEDRVNYGYTF. As DNA, the CDR3 is TGTGCCAGCAGCCTCCTCGAGGACAGGGTGAACTATGGCTACACCTTC.

This chain uses TRBV6-5 with TRBJ1-1, with D possibly matching TRBD1 (6 bases). Per germline, CDR1 MNHEY and CDR2 SVGAGI. Trimming stripped 6 bases from V and 4 bases from J, with 9 bases between. The CDR3 has 12 residues. Written as DNA, the CDR3 is TGTGCCAGCAGGACAGGCTTCACTGAAGCTTTCTTT. This encodes CASRTGFTEAFF.

The chain couples TRBV29-1 to TRBJ2-7, with TRBD1 matching over 7 bases. CDR3 length equals 13 residues. CDR1 is SQVTM and CDR2 is ANQGSEA in the germline V gene. V trimming: 6 bases; J trimming: 2 bases; junction bases outside the gene matches: 7. The CDR3 region is CSVGRQGPYEQYF. CDR3 sequence (DNA): TGCAGCGTCGGTAGACAGGGCCCCTACGAGCAGTACTTC.

The genes are TRBV10-3 and TRBJ1-2; TRBD1 is a possible D gene (5 bases). Trimming cost V 0 bases and J 2 bases, with 10 bases left between them. Germline CDR1 and CDR2: ENHRY and SYGVKD. CDR3 length: 15 residues. CDR3 protein: CAISESSDSNYGYTF. For the CDR3, the DNA is TGTGCCATCAGTGAGTCGAGTGACAGCAACTATGGCTACACCTTC.

CDR3 bases: TGTGCCAGTAGTATAGGGGGCAGCTACACAAGTAGCCATGGCTACACCTTC. Its protein is CASSIGGSYTSSHGYTF. This rearrangement joins TRBV19 to TRBJ1-2; D may be TRBD1 (5 bases). The CDR3 is 17 residues long. The germline CDR1 and CDR2 sequences are LNHDA and SQIVND (reference sequence). Trimming left V 1 base short and J 6 bases short, with 21 bases between.

V is TRBV7-2 and J is TRBJ1-5; TRBD1 matches at 9 bases. Germline loops: CDR1 SGHTA, CDR2 FQGNSA. This CDR3 is built from 14 residues. V trimming: 5 bases; J trimming: 6 bases; junction bases outside the gene matches: 5. The DNA for the CDR3 is TGTGCCAGCAGCCGGGGACAGGGCAGTCAGCCCCAGCATTTT. It specifies CASSRGQGSQPQHF.

The chain uses TRBV4-1 and TRBJ1-1; D may be TRBD1 (5 bases). CDR1 is MGHRA, CDR2 YSYEKL, per germline. Trimming stripped 3 bases from V and 1 base from J, with 12 bases between. This CDR3 region has 15 residues. CDR3 sequence reads: CASSQPLTGNTEAFF. The CDR3, as DNA: TGCGCCAGCAGCCAGCCCCTAACAGGGAACACTGAAGCTTTCTTT.

The genes are TRBV27 and TRBJ2-7, with 9 bases lining up with TRBD2. The junction had 5 bases not matched to a gene; V was cut back by 2 bases and J by 3 bases. The germline V gene encodes CDR1 MNHEY and CDR2 SMNVEV (reference sequence). CDR3 length: 15 amino acids. DNA for the CDR3: TGTGCCAGCAGTTTAGGAGCGGGAGGCCTCTACGAGCAGTACTTC. Its translation is CASSLGAGGLYEQYF.

This clone has only one observation. This chain joins TRBV6-5 and TRBJ1-2; D unresolved. V lost 8 bases and J lost 2, with 15 bases in between. The CDR3 totals 14 residues. Germline assignment: CDR1 MNHEY and CDR2 SVGAGI. As DNA, the CDR3 is TGTGCCAGCTCTAGAGGGCTTCAAAACTATGGCTACACCTTC. It specifies CASSRGLQNYGYTF.

The gene calls are TRBV7-8 and TRBJ1-3; 7 bases match TRBD1. This CDR3 is 14 amino acids long. Germline CDR1 SGHVS, CDR2 FQNEAQ. The ends lost 5 bases at V and 4 bases at J; junction bases unmatched: 5. CDR3 coding DNA: TGTGCCAGCAGCCCAGGGGGTGCCGGAAACACCATATATTTT. Protein: CASSPGGAGNTIYF.

J is TRBJ2-1 and V is TRBV24-1; D is unresolved. The CDR3 has 13 amino acids. Germline V gives CDR1 KGHDR, CDR2 SFDVKD. V lost 3 bases, J lost 5 bases, and 7 bases lay in between. The CDR3 reads CATSDPNHNEQFF. CDR3 sequence (DNA): TGTGCCACCAGTGATCCTAACCACAATGAGCAGTTCTTC.

The CDR3 DNA follows: TGTGCCGCGAGCGGACGGGATTACGAGCAGTACTTC. Translated, it gives CAASGRDYEQYF. The V call is TRBV6-4, the J call TRBJ2-7; D perhaps matches TRBD2 (5 bases). The CDR3 consists of 12 residues. Trimming pared 11 bases from V and 4 bases from J, leaving 15 bases between. Germline CDR1 and CDR2: MRHNA and SNTAGT.

The J gene is TRBJ1-1, the V gene TRBV5-1, with TRBD1 matching over 9 bases. The V gene's germline CDR1 is SGHRS and CDR2 YFSETQ. The CDR3 length is 15 residues. With 3 bases clipped from V and 7 bases from J, the junction kept 10 bases outside the gene matches. The CDR3 reads CASSSTGGTGIEAFF. Here the CDR3 DNA reads TGCGCCAGCAGCTCAACAGGCGGGACAGGGATTGAAGCTTTCTTT.

This chain links TRBV24-1 with TRBJ1-1; no firm D call. The CDR3 covers 14 residues. The germline V and J ends were trimmed by 5 bases and 5 bases, with 14 bases remaining between them. From germline, CDR1 is KGHDR and CDR2 SFDVKD. This CDR3 reads CATSVLGLWTEAFF. In DNA form, the CDR3 reads TGTGCCACCAGTGTTCTAGGCCTATGGACTGAAGCTTTCTTT.

The V gene is TRBV5-4, the J gene TRBJ2-5, with TRBD1 matching over 9 bases. J gave up 4 bases and V 0 bases, and 4 bases lay outside the gene matches. This CDR3 is built from 15 residues. CDR1 and CDR2 from the germline V gene are SGHNT and YYREEE (reference sequence). The DNA for the CDR3 is TGTGCCAGCAGCTTGGACAGGGGGCTCAGAGAGACCCAGTACTTC. It translates to CASSLDRGLRETQYF.

The V gene is TRBV3-1 (or the pseudogene TRBV3-2), the J gene TRBJ1-2, with TRBD1 as a possible D gene (6 bases). Trimming shortened V by 8 bases and J by 2 bases, and 12 bases separated the two germline ends. The CDR3 length is 13 residues. CDR1 LGHDT and CDR2 YNNKEL come from the germline V gene (reference sequence). The CDR3: CASGLTGNYGYTF. For the CDR3, the DNA is TGTGCCAGCGGGTTGACAGGCAACTATGGCTACACCTTC.

The rearrangement uses TRBV4-1 and TRBJ1-2, with 7 bases lining up with TRBD1. This CDR3 spans 13 amino acids. J lost 7 bases, V lost 3 bases, and 5 bases had no gene match. CDR1 is MGHRA, CDR2 YSYEKL, per germline. This chain's CDR3 is CASSHDRDSGYTF. CDR3 sequence (DNA): TGCGCCAGCAGCCACGACAGGGATTCTGGCTACACCTTC.

The gene calls are TRBV7-2 and TRBJ1-2; 11 bases map to TRBD1. Germline trimming cut 1 base from V and 8 bases from J; bases unmatched to any gene: 3. The CDR3 consists of 14 residues. In germline, CDR1 is SGHTA, CDR2 FQGNSA. CDR3 nucleotides: TGTGCCAGCAGCTTAGGGACAGGGGGCGAGGGCTACACCTTC. Protein sequence: CASSLGTGGEGYTF.

The chain is built from TRBV5-1 and TRBJ1-5; D may be TRBD1 (5 bases). The germline V gene encodes CDR1 SGHRS and CDR2 YFSETQ. Trimming removed 4 bases at V and 2 bases at J, with 16 bases between. The CDR3 has 16 amino acids. The CDR3 reads CASSPGQTVGNQPQHF. The CDR3 bases are TGCGCCAGCAGCCCGGGCCAGACAGTGGGCAATCAGCCCCAGCATTTT.